Below, 15 T cell receptor beta chains from the same sample are listed, as sequenced in a study of blood T cell repertoires in COVID-19 (dated by TCRdb to the early 2020s). Libraries were made using the immunoSEQ multiplex PCR assay. The clones in this table, taken by TCRdb from immuneACCESS, are in-frame only. Not every clone is retained; where verified, under half of the shortfall comes from an unresolved V gene, and the cause of the rest is unknown. In this sample the table shows 300,000 to 350,000 clones, about nine tenths of which occur a single time. More than 2% of the sample is in the top ten clones. Sequencing was done on a sample of peripheral blood. The receptors here all came from a man in his late teens or twenties with active or convalescent COVID-19.

The chain couples TRBV4-1 to TRBJ2-5, with D maybe TRBD2 (6 bases). Trimming cost V 3 bases and J 5 bases, with 16 bases left between them. Germline CDR1 MGHRA, CDR2 YSYEKL. The CDR3 is made up of 15 amino acids. This CDR3 reads CASSQGGGEWETQYF. The CDR3 region has the DNA TGCGCCAGCAGCCAGGGGGGTGGGGAGTGGGAGACCCAGTACTTC.

The rearrangement links TRBV18 to TRBJ2-7; tentative D call: TRBD1 (5 bases). This CDR3 comprises 13 residues. Germline V gene sequence: CDR1 KGHSH, CDR2 LQKENI. Trimming stripped 3 bases from V and 5 bases from J, with 11 bases between. The CDR3 region is CASSPLDSNEQYF. The DNA for the CDR3 is TGTGCCAGCTCACCCCTTGACAGTAACGAGCAGTACTTC.

The V call is TRBV28, the J call TRBJ1-5; 8 bases are a match to TRBD1. V lost 6 bases to trimming and J lost 4 bases; unmatched junction nucleotides: 11. This CDR3 has 16 amino acids. The germline V gene has CDR1 MDHEN and CDR2 SYDVKM. CDR3 protein: CASRANLGQDNQPQHF. The CDR3 DNA reads TGTGCCAGCAGAGCTAACCTGGGACAGGATAATCAGCCCCAGCATTTT.

The chain uses TRBV9 and TRBJ2-7, with 7 bases matching TRBD1. V dropped 4 bases and J dropped 0; count of bases not matched to a gene: 4. CDR3 length equals 14 residues. The germline gives CDR1 SGDLS, CDR2 YYNGEE. CDR3 sequence reads: CASSPGTASYEQYF. CDR3 coding DNA: TGTGCCAGCAGCCCCGGGACAGCCTCCTACGAGCAGTACTTC.

V is TRBV19 and J is TRBJ1-1, with D perhaps matching TRBD1 (5 bases). Looked up from germline, CDR1 is LNHDA and CDR2 is SQIVND (reference sequence). Trimming took off 3 bases at V and 5 bases at J, with 13 bases between the two ends. There are 14 residues in the CDR3. The CDR3 spells CASSMGGVFTEAFF. In DNA form, the CDR3 reads TGTGCCAGTAGTATGGGAGGGGTCTTTACTGAAGCTTTCTTT. The full variable domain, completed using reference TRBV19 and TRBJ1-1, is DGGITQSPKYLFRKEGQNVTLSCEQNLNHDAMYWYRQDPGQGLRLIYYSQIVNDFQKGDIAEGYSVSREKKESFPLTVTSAQKNPTAFYLCASSMGGVFTEAFFGQGTRLTVV.

The gene calls are TRBV9 and TRBJ2-3; tentative D call: TRBD1 (5 bases). Germline V gene sequence: CDR1 SGDLS, CDR2 YYNGEE. With 5 bases removed from V and 0 bases from J, the gap between germline ends came to 13 bases. The length of the CDR3 is 15 residues. CDR3 protein: CASRSADTSTDTQYF. CDR3 nucleotide sequence: TGTGCCAGCAGATCCGCGGACACCAGCACAGATACGCAGTATTTT. The variable domain in full, with the rest retrieved from reference TRBV9 and TRBJ2-3, is DSGVTQTPKHLITATGQRVTLRCSPRSGDLSVYWYQQSLDQGLQFLIQYYNGEERAKGNILERFSAQQFPDLHSELNLSSLELGDSALYFCASRSADTSTDTQYFGPGTRLTVL.

The V call is TRBV2, the J call TRBJ2-1; possibly TRBD2 for D (6 bases). CDR1 SNHLY and CDR2 FYNNEI come from the germline V gene. The CDR3 has 15 amino acids. Trimming took 3 bases from V and 2 from J, leaving 11 bases between them. The chain's CDR3 is CASSENGTPYNEQFF. The CDR3 DNA follows: TGTGCCAGCAGTGAGAATGGGACTCCCTACAATGAGCAGTTCTTC.

The chain joins TRBV6-1 to TRBJ1-4, with D unclear. The ends were cut back, 1 base at V and 5 bases at J, with 17 bases in the middle. This CDR3 comprises 17 residues. CDR1 and CDR2 (germline): MNHNS, SASEGT. The DNA of the CDR3 is TGTGCCAGCAGTGAAGAGGGAGTCGAAGTTGGCAATGAAAAACTGTTTTTT. Protein product: CASSEEGVEVGNEKLFF.

The CDR3 loop reads CASSTLDRANSPLHF. The DNA of the CDR3 is TGTGCCAGTAGTACCCTGGACAGGGCGAATTCACCCCTCCACTTT. V and J are TRBV19 and TRBJ1-6; 8 nucleotides line up with TRBD1. This CDR3 region has 15 residues. With 4 bases clipped from V and 7 bases from J, the junction kept 6 bases outside the gene matches. CDR1 and CDR2 from the germline V gene are LNHDA and SQIVND (reference sequence). The variable domain in full, completed from reference TRBV19 and TRBJ1-6, reads DGGITQSPKYLFRKEGQNVTLSCEQNLNHDAMYWYRQDPGQGLRLIYYSQIVNDFQKGDIAEGYSVSREKKESFPLTVTSAQKNPTAFYLCASSTLDRANSPLHFGNGTRLTVT.

The chain is built from TRBV9 and TRBJ2-5; possible D gene TRBD2, 6 bases. The CDR3 length is 15 residues. The V gene's germline CDR1 is SGDLS and CDR2 YYNGEE. Trimming pared 4 bases from V and 1 base from J, leaving 14 bases between. The CDR3 DNA sequence: TGTGCCAGCAGCCCCTCACGGCGGGGCCAAGAGACCCAGTACTTC. Amino acids: CASSPSRRGQETQYF.

The V call is TRBV12-3 or TRBV12-4, the J call TRBJ1-4; D is perhaps TRBD1 (5 bases). The V and J ends lost 6 bases and 6 bases respectively, with 8 bases between them. The CDR3 has 12 amino acids. CDR3 amino acids: CASRGPYEKLFF. CDR3 in DNA: TGTGCCAGCAGGGGGCCCTATGAAAAACTGTTTTTT.

This chain connects TRBV3-1 (or the pseudogene TRBV3-2) to TRBJ1-2; TRBD1 aligns across 7 bases. Germline V gene sequence: CDR1 LGHDT, CDR2 YNNKEL (reference sequence). The CDR3 is made up of 13 amino acids. V lost 3 bases and J lost 7; bases outside the gene matches: 5. In DNA, the CDR3 is TGTGCCAGCAGCCACCGGGACAGTTCTGGCTACACCTTC. It is translated as CASSHRDSSGYTF.

The gene calls are TRBV4-1 and TRBJ1-2; D is perhaps TRBD1 (5 bases). CDR3 length equals 12 residues. Germline assignment: CDR1 MGHRA and CDR2 YSYEKL. Trimming pared 5 bases from V and 8 bases from J, leaving 12 bases between. The CDR3 reads CASSLGPLGYTF. For the CDR3, the DNA is TGCGCCAGCAGCTTGGGGCCTCTAGGCTACACCTTC.

The chain is built from TRBV13 and TRBJ2-7, with D tentatively TRBD2 (6 bases). Germline CDR1 and CDR2: PRHDT and FYEKMQ (reference sequence). V lost 5 bases and J 0 bases, leaving 17 bases between the germline ends. The CDR3 is made up of 16 amino acids. CDR3 coding DNA: TGTGCCAGCAGCCCCCAGGGCGATAGCGGCTCCTACGAGCAGTACTTC. This encodes CASSPQGDSGSYEQYF.

This clone appeared once. The chain employs TRBV7-2 and TRBJ2-1, with 8 bases aligning to TRBD1. The CDR3 is 14 amino acids. CDR1 and CDR2 (germline): SGHTA, FQGNSA. Germline trimming cut 4 bases from V and 6 bases from J; bases unmatched to any gene: 5. CDR3 sequence (DNA): TGTGCCAGCAGCTGGGGACAGGCCACCAATGAGCAGTTCTTC. Protein: CASSWGQATNEQFF.